The next 28 T cell receptor beta chains were all read from a single sample in a study of a mutant IDH1 vaccine in newly diagnosed glioma. The time point is: baseline, week 1 (first vaccination visit). The sample's treatment: pre-vaccination baseline after standard-of-care therapy. The data were produced by immunoSEQ multiplex PCR, yet TCRdb's version contains in-frame clones alone and is incomplete. This sample has around 54,000 clones, with 70% to 90% found just once. Sequenced here: PBMCs, sampled from a glioma patient treated with radiotherapy, temozolomide or both. The receptor source for this set is a man younger than 35 with glioma.

The chain joins TRBV18 to TRBJ2-2; the D is unclear. The germline gives CDR1 KGHSH, CDR2 LQKENI. With 0 bases removed from V and 7 bases from J, the gap between germline ends came to 9 bases. The CDR3 has 14 residues. The chain's CDR3 is CASSPPETHGELFF. The DNA of the CDR3 is TGTGCCAGCTCACCACCAGAGACCCACGGGGAGCTGTTTTTT.

This clone was picked up one time. The chain employs TRBV18 and TRBJ2-2; D is perhaps TRBD1 (6 bases). The CDR3 loop spans 16 amino acids. The V gene's germline CDR1 is KGHSH and CDR2 LQKENI. V lost 3 bases and J 7 bases, leaving 18 bases between the germline ends. The CDR3 sequence is CASSPQGRRSSGELFF. The CDR3 bases are TGTGCCAGCTCACCGCAGGGGCGCAGGTCAAGCGGGGAGCTGTTTTTT.

V is TRBV20-1 and J is TRBJ1-1, with D unclear. Trimming left V 2 bases short and J 8 bases short, with 6 bases between. CDR3 length equals 10 residues. Germline loops: CDR1 DFQATT, CDR2 SNEGSKA (reference sequence). CDR3 DNA sequence: TGCAGTGCTAGAAGTAAGGAAGCTTTCTTT. Amino acids: CSARSKEAFF.

The rearrangement uses TRBV5-4 and TRBJ2-7, with unresolved D. Germline V gene sequence: CDR1 SGHNT, CDR2 YYREEE (reference sequence). V was shortened by 4 bases and J by 4 bases, with 15 bases between the two germline ends. This CDR3 comprises 14 residues. The CDR3 DNA sequence: TGTGCCAGCAGCACGTCTTTCGGGCTTTACGAGCAGTACTTC. Translating it yields CASSTSFGLYEQYF.

Worth noting for this clone: The junction and the germline gene differ at one end; a read error may be behind it. The chain has TRBV5-1 and TRBJ2-1, with D perhaps matching TRBD2 (6 bases). CDR1 is SGHRS, CDR2 YFSETQ, per germline. The CDR3 runs to 15 residues. The CDR3 reads CASSKIRDSNNEQFF. The CDR3, as DNA: TGCGCCAGCAGCAAGATCCGGGACTCCAACAATGAGCAGTTCTTC.

The table lists this clone with a few counts. This sequence joins TRBV19 and TRBJ1-5; D gene ambiguous. Germline lookup yields CDR1 LNHDA and CDR2 SQIVND (reference sequence). The length of the CDR3 is 12 residues. V shed 5 bases and J shed 7 bases, with 9 bases lying between them. CDR3 DNA: TGTGCCAGTAGTGTAAGGGAGCAGCCCCAGCATTTT. Its protein product is CASSVREQPQHF.

The genes are TRBV30 and TRBJ2-7; D uncertain. CDR1 and CDR2 from the germline V gene are GTSNPN and SVGIG (reference sequence). The CDR3 runs 13 residues. Between the trimmed V and J ends, which lost 1 base and 3 bases, there was a span of 10 bases. This chain's CDR3 is CAWSGLTYYEQYF. The CDR3 DNA follows: TGTGCCTGGAGTGGCTTGACGTACTACGAGCAGTACTTC. Together with reference TRBV30 and TRBJ2-7, the CDR3 gives the full variable domain: SQTIHQWPATLVQPVGSPLSLECTVEGTSNPNLYWYRQAAGRGLQLLFYSVGIGQISSEVPQNLSASRPQDRQFILSSKKLLLSDSGFYLCAWSGLTYYEQYFGPGTRLTVT.

The V gene is TRBV7-9, the J gene TRBJ1-2; D is unresolved. The CDR3 length is 13 residues. Trimming left V 3 bases short and J 6 bases short, with 11 bases between. CDR1 SEHNR and CDR2 FQNEAQ come from the germline V gene (reference sequence). CDR3 in DNA: TGTGCCAGCAGCTTTGGGTCCTTCCATGGCTACACCTTC. Its protein is CASSFGSFHGYTF.

V and J are TRBV6-5 and TRBJ1-4, with a tentative D call TRBD1 (6 bases). The CDR3 spans 15 residues. Trimming pared 6 bases from V and 4 bases from J, leaving 15 bases between. Looked up from germline, CDR1 is MNHEY and CDR2 is SVGAGI. This CDR3 is CASRNTGRGNEKLFF. CDR3 in DNA: TGTGCCAGCAGAAATACAGGGAGGGGTAATGAAAAACTGTTTTTT.

The V gene is TRBV7-9, the J gene TRBJ2-2; D may be TRBD1 or TRBD2 (5 bases each). The CDR3 consists of 15 residues. The germline V gene encodes CDR1 SEHNR and CDR2 FQNEAQ (reference sequence). V was trimmed by 5 bases and J by 2 bases, leaving 12 bases between them. The chain's CDR3 is CASSPTGGNTGELFF. DNA for the CDR3: TGTGCCAGCAGCCCAACAGGAGGAAACACCGGGGAGCTGTTTTTT. Based on the CDR3 plus reference TRBV7-9 and TRBJ2-2, the full variable domain is DTGVSQNPRHKITKRGQNVTFRCDPISEHNRLYWYRQTLGQGPEFLTYFQNEAQLEKSRLLSDRFSAERPKGSFSTLEIQRTEQGDSAMYLCASSPTGGNTGELFFGEGSRLTVL.

The chain employs TRBV4-2 and TRBJ2-3; D call uncertain. The CDR3 totals 12 residues. Germline V lookup: CDR1 LGHNA, CDR2 YNFKEQ. V gave up 4 bases and J gave up 3 bases, with 5 bases separating them. In DNA form, the CDR3 reads TGTGCCAGCAGCCCTCCTACAGATACGCAGTATTTT. Residues: CASSPPTDTQYF.

The chain uses TRBV6-6 and TRBJ1-1, with 9 nucleotides matching TRBD1. The CDR3 has 15 amino acids. Germline CDR1 and CDR2: MNHNY and SVGAGI (reference sequence). The ends lost 6 bases at V and 2 bases at J; junction bases unmatched: 7. CDR3 DNA sequence: TGTGCCAGCAGAGAATTGGGACAGGGTAACACTGAAGCTTTCTTT. Its translation: CASRELGQGNTEAFF.

This clone came up once. The V call is TRBV28, the J call TRBJ2-5, with D perhaps matching TRBD2 (6 bases). V lost 6 bases to trimming and J lost 9 bases, with 14 bases between them. This CDR3 is 12 amino acids long. CDR1 is MDHEN, CDR2 SYDVKM, per germline. The CDR3 region has the DNA TGTGCCAGCAGCTTGTACCCGGGGGCCCAGTACTTC. Translated: CASSLYPGAQYF.

There are a few counts of this clone. V is TRBV28 and J is TRBJ1-3, with no clear D. This CDR3 comprises 13 residues. Deletions cut 6 bases from V and 1 base from J, with 7 bases between. The germline V gene encodes CDR1 MDHEN and CDR2 SYDVKM. The CDR3 coding sequence is TGTGCCAGCAGCTCCTCGTCTGGAAACACCATATATTTT. Translated, it gives CASSSSSGNTIYF.

The V gene is TRBV29-1, the J gene TRBJ2-1; 8 bases align to TRBD1. The germline V gene has CDR1 SQVTM and CDR2 ANQGSEA. V shed 7 bases and J 6 bases; nucleotides not matched to a gene: 2. The CDR3 is made up of 11 amino acids. CDR3 sequence: CSGRGLNEQFF. Written as DNA, the CDR3 is TGCAGCGGCAGGGGGCTCAATGAGCAGTTCTTC.

This clone was observed a single time. The J gene is TRBJ2-5, the V gene TRBV15; a possible D gene is TRBD2 (5 bases). CDR1 is LNHNV, CDR2 YYDKDF, per germline (reference sequence). The CDR3 is 13 amino acids. Trimming removed 0 bases from V and 4 bases from J, with 6 bases in between. CDR3 residues: CATSRDRGETQYF. CDR3 nucleotides: TGTGCCACCAGCAGAGATCGGGGAGAGACCCAGTACTTC.

V is TRBV2 and J is TRBJ2-3; D perhaps matches TRBD2 (5 bases). The germline CDR1 and CDR2 sequences are SNHLY and FYNNEI. This CDR3 has 14 residues. The V end lost 6 bases, the J end lost 11 bases, and 21 bases lay between the germline ends. The CDR3 sequence: CASSGTTTSGGQYF. The CDR3, as DNA: TGTGCCAGCAGCGGCACGACTACTTCAGGAGGGCAGTATTTT.

V and J are TRBV19 and TRBJ2-5; 9 nucleotides match TRBD2. The V gene end was trimmed by 5 bases and the J gene end by 2 bases; junction bases not matched to a gene: 9. CDR3 size: 16 residues. CDR1 and CDR2 from the germline V gene are LNHDA and SQIVND (reference sequence). The CDR3 loop reads CASSRRASGEQETQYF. CDR3 coding DNA: TGTGCCAGTAGTCGACGGGCTAGCGGGGAACAAGAGACCCAGTACTTC. The full variable domain, in which reference TRBV19 and TRBJ2-5 provide the parts outside the CDR3, is DGGITQSPKYLFRKEGQNVTLSCEQNLNHDAMYWYRQDPGQGLRLIYYSQIVNDFQKGDIAEGYSVSREKKESFPLTVTSAQKNPTAFYLCASSRRASGEQETQYFGPGTRLLVL.

V is TRBV29-1 and J is TRBJ1-2; TRBD1 matches 7 bases. Per the germline V gene, CDR1 is SQVTM and CDR2 is ANQGSEA. The CDR3 consists of 13 residues. The V gene end was trimmed by 4 bases and the J gene end by 5 bases; junction bases not matched to a gene: 7. CDR3 coding DNA: TGCAGCGTTGCCGGGACAGCGCAATATGGCTACACCTTC. It encodes CSVAGTAQYGYTF.

This clone was detected once. This rearrangement joins TRBV30 to TRBJ2-2, with D possibly being TRBD2 (5 bases). Germline V gives CDR1 GTSNPN, CDR2 SVGIG (reference sequence). The CDR3 sequence is 15 residues long. Trimming pared 3 bases from V and 9 bases from J, leaving 20 bases between. CDR3: CAWRPAGLVNRELFF. The DNA of the CDR3 is TGTGCCTGGAGACCTGCTGGACTTGTCAACCGGGAGCTGTTTTTT.

J is TRBJ2-5 and V is TRBV6-5, with TRBD2 matching over 9 bases. CDR1 MNHEY and CDR2 SVGAGI come from the germline V gene. Trimming cost V 2 bases and J 5 bases; bases outside gene matches: 3. The CDR3 length is 14 residues. CDR3 coding DNA: TGTGCCAGCAGTTACGGACTAGCGAGCGAGACCCAGTACTTC. The encoded protein is CASSYGLASETQYF.

The chain recombines TRBV7-9 with TRBJ1-1; D is uncertain. This CDR3 region has 13 residues. V was pared by 6 bases and J by 3 bases, with 11 bases between. The V gene's germline CDR1 is SEHNR and CDR2 FQNEAQ (reference sequence). The CDR3 DNA follows: TGTGCCAGCAGTTTACTATGGGACACTGAAGCTTTCTTT. Translating gives CASSLLWDTEAFF.

This sequence joins TRBV6-4 and TRBJ1-5, with D unresolved. Trimming removed 8 bases from V and 7 bases from J, with 24 bases in between. Germline V gene sequence: CDR1 MRHNA, CDR2 SNTAGT. This CDR3 has 16 amino acids. The DNA of the CDR3 is TGTGCCAGCTTAAGGAAATGGGAGGAGTCTGACCAGCCCCAGCATTTT. It specifies CASLRKWEESDQPQHF.

The chain recombines TRBV4-3 with TRBJ2-7; D remains ambiguous. Trimming left V 0 bases short and J 3 bases short, with 6 bases between. The length of the CDR3 is 13 residues. Looked up from germline, CDR1 is LGHNA and CDR2 is YSLEER. CDR3 amino acids: CASSQENGYEQYF. CDR3 in DNA: TGCGCCAGCAGCCAAGAGAACGGCTACGAGCAGTACTTC.

V and J are TRBV5-4 and TRBJ1-1; weak D call: TRBD1 (6 bases). This CDR3 region has 18 residues. V was pared by 4 bases and J by 5 bases, with 27 bases between. Germline-derived CDR1 and CDR2 are SGHNT and YYREEE (reference sequence). The CDR3 bases are TGTGCCAGCAGCCTGGGTATGCGGGGGCCGGGACAAACAACTGAAGCTTTCTTT. Protein product: CASSLGMRGPGQTTEAFF.

As DNA, the CDR3 is TGCGCCAGCAGCTCGGACCCCTTTCCCGAGCAGTACTTC. This sequence encodes CASSSDPFPEQYF. The genes are TRBV5-1 and TRBJ2-7, with D unclear. The V end lost 3 bases, the J end lost 6 bases, and 13 bases lay between the germline ends. The CDR3 is 13 amino acids. Germline assignment: CDR1 SGHRS and CDR2 YFSETQ.

On this clone: A read error may produce the germline difference seen at one junction end. The chain employs TRBV7-7 and TRBJ1-2; D gene ambiguous. The CDR3 runs to 13 residues. From germline, CDR1 is SSHAT and CDR2 FNYEAQ (reference sequence). For the CDR3, the DNA is TGTGCTAGCAGCGACTCGGAGGGCTATGGCTACACCTTC. Translated: CASSDSEGYGYTF.

The rearrangement links TRBV7-9 to TRBJ2-7; no clear D gene. Germline V CDR1 and CDR2: SEHNR, FQNEAQ (reference sequence). Trimming removed 0 bases at V and 3 bases at J, with 12 bases between. This CDR3 is built from 15 residues. The CDR3 coding sequence is TGTGCCAGCAGCTTAGCGCACAACAGAGGCTACGAGCAGTACTTC. It encodes CASSLAHNRGYEQYF.